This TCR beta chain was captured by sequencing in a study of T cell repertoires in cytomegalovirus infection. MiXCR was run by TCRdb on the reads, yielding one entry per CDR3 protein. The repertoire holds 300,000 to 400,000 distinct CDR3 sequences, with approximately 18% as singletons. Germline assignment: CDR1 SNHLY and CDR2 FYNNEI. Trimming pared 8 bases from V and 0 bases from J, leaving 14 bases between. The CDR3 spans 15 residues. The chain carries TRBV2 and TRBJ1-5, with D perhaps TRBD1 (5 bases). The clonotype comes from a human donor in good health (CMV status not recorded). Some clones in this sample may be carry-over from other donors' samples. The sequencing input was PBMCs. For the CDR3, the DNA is TGTGCCAGCTCTACTGGGGGGTATAGCAATCAGCCCCAGCATTTT. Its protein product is CASSTGGYSNQPQHF.